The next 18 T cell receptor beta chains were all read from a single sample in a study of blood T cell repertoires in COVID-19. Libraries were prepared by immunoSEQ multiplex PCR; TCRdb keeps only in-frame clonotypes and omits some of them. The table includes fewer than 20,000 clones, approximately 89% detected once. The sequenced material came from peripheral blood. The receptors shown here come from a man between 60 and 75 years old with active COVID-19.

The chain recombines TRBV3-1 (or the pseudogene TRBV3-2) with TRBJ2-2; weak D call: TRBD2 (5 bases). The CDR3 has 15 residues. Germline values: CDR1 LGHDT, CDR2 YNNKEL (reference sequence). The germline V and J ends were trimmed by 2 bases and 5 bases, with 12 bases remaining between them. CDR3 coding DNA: TGTGCCAGCAGCCAACCTAGCCGGGGTACCGGGGAGCTGTTTTTT. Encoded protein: CASSQPSRGTGELFF.

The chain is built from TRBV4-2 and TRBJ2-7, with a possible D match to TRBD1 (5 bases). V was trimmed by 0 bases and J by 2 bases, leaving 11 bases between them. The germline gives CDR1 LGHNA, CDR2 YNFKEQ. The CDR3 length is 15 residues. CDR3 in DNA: TGTGCCAGCAGCCAAGATTCGGACAAAACCTACGAGCAGTACTTC. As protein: CASSQDSDKTYEQYF.

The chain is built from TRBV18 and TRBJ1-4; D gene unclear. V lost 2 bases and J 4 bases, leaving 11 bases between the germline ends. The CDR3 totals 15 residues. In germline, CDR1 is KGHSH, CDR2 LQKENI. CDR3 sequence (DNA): TGTGCCAGCTCACCAATCGAGCAAATTAATGAAAAACTGTTTTTT. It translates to CASSPIEQINEKLFF.

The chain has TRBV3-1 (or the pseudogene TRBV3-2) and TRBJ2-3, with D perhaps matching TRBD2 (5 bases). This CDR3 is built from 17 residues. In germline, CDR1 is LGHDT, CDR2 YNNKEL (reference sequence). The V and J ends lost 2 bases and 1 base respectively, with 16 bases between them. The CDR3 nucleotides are TGTGCCAGCAGCCAAAATTTCGGGGTAACCGGCACAGATACGCAGTATTTT. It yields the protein CASSQNFGVTGTDTQYF.

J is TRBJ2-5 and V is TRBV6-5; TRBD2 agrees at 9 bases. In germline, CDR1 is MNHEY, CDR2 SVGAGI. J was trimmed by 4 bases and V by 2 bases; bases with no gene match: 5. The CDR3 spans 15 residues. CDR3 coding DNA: TGTGCCAGCAGTTACGAGTCGACTAGCGGAGAGACCCAGTACTTC. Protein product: CASSYESTSGETQYF.

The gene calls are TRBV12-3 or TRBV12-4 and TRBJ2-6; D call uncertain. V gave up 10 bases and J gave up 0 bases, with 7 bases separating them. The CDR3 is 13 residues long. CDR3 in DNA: TGTGCCACCCCGGGCTCTGGGGCCAACGTCCTGACTTTC. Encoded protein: CATPGSGANVLTF.

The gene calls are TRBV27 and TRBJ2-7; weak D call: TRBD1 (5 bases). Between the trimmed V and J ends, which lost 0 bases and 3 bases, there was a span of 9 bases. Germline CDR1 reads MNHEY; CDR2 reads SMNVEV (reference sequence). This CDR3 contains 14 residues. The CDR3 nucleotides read TGTGCCAGCAGTTTATCGGCAGGGAACTACGAGCAGTACGTC. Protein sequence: CASSLSAGNYEQYV.

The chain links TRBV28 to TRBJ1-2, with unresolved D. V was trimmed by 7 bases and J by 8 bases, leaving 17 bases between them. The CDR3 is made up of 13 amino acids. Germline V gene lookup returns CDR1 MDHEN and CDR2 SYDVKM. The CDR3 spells CASIDWRIGGYTF. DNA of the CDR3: TGTGCCAGCATAGACTGGCGAATCGGGGGCTACACCTTC.

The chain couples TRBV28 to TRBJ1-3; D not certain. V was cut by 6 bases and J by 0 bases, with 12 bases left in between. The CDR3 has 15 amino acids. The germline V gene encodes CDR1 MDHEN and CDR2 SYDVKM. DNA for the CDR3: TGTGCCAGCAGAAGCAGCGGTAGCTCTGGAAACACCATATATTTT. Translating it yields CASRSSGSSGNTIYF.

The CDR3 bases are TGTGCCAGCAGCGTAGGCAGGGGCGCATACAATGAGCAGTTCTTC. Amino acids: CASSVGRGAYNEQFF. This sequence joins TRBV9 and TRBJ2-1; the D gene is possibly TRBD1 (6 bases). The germline V gene has CDR1 SGDLS and CDR2 YYNGEE. V was cut by 0 bases and J by 4 bases, with 11 bases left in between. There are 15 residues in the CDR3.

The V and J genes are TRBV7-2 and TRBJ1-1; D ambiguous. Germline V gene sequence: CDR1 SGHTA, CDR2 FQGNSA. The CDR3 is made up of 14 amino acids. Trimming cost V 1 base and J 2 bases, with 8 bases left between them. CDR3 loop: CASSLDRGNTEAFF. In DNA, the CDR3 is TGTGCCAGCAGCTTAGATCGGGGAAACACTGAAGCTTTCTTT.

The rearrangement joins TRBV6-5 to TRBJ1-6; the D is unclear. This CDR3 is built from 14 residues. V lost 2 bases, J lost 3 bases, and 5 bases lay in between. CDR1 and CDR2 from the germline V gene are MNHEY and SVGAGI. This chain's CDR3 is CASSYTVYNSPLHF. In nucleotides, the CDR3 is TGTGCCAGCAGTTACACAGTCTATAATTCACCCCTCCACTTT.

The CDR3, as DNA: TGCGCCAGCAGCCCCCAACGAGGAGGGTATGAGACCCAGTACTTC. Protein product: CASSPQRGGYETQYF. This chain connects TRBV4-1 to TRBJ2-5, with D possibly TRBD2 on 6 matching bases. Looked up from germline, CDR1 is MGHRA and CDR2 is YSYEKL. The V end lost 4 bases, the J end lost 5 bases, and 17 bases lay between the germline ends. CDR3 length equals 15 residues.

CDR3 in DNA: TGTGCCAGCAGCCCGGCGAGAGGGTCCTACGAGCAGTACTTC. It translates to CASSPARGSYEQYF. J is TRBJ2-7 and V is TRBV11-2, with D possibly matching TRBD2 (5 bases). The length of the CDR3 is 14 residues. V was pared by 5 bases and J by 1 base, with 12 bases between. Germline V gives CDR1 SGHAT, CDR2 FQNNGV.

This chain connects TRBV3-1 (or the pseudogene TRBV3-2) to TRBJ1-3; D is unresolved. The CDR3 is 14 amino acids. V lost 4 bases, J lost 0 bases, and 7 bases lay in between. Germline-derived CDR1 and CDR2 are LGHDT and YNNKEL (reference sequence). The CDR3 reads CASSLRSSGNTIYF. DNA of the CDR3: TGTGCCAGCAGCCTACGGAGCTCTGGAAACACCATATATTTT.

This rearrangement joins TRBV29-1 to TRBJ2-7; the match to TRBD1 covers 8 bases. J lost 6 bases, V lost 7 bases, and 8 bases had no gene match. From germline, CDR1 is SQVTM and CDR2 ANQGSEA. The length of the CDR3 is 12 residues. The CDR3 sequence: CSGTGGMGEQYF. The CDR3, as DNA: TGCAGCGGAACAGGGGGTATGGGCGAGCAGTACTTC.

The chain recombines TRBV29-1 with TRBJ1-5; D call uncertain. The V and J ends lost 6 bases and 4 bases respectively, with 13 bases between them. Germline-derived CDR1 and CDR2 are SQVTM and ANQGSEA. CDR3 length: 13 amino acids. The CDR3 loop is CSVGSGVNQPQHF. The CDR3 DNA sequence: TGCAGCGTGGGTTCGGGTGTGAATCAGCCCCAGCATTTT.

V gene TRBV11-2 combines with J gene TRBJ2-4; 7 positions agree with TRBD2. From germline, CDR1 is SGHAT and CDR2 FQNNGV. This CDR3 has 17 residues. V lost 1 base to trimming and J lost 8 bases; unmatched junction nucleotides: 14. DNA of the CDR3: TGTGCCAGCAGCTTAGTCGGCGGGGGTGGTCTTGAGGACATTCAGTACTTC. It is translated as CASSLVGGGGLEDIQYF.